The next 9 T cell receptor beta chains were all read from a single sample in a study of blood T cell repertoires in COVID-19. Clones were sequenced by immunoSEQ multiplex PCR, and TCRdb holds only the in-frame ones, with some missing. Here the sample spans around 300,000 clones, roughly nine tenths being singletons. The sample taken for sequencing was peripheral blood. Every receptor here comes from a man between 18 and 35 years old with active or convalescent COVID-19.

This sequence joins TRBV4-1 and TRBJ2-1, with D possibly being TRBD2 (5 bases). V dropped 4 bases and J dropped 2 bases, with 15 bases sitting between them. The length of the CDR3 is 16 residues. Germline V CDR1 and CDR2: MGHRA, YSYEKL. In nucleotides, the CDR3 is TGCGCCAGCAGCCCAGGCCCCCCCGGGGCCTACAATGAGCAGTTCTTC. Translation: CASSPGPPGAYNEQFF.

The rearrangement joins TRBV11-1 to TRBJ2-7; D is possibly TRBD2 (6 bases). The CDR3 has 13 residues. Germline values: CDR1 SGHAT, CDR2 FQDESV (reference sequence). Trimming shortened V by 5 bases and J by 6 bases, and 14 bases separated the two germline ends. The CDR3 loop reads CASSPTRQGEQYF. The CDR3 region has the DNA TGTGCCAGCAGCCCGACTAGGCAAGGCGAGCAGTACTTC.

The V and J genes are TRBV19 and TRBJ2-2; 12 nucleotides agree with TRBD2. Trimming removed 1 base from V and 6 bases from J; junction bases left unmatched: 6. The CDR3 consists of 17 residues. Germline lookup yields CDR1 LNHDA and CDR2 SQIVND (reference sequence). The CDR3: CASSIVWTSGIAGELFF. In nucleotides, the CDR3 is TGTGCCAGTAGTATAGTTTGGACTAGCGGGATCGCCGGGGAGCTGTTTTTT.

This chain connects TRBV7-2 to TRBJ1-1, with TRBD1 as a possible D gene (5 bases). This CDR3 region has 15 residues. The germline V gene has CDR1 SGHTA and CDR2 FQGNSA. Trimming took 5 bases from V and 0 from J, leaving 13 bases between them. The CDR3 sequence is CASSLPDRLNTEAFF. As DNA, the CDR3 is TGTGCCAGCAGCCTACCCGACAGATTGAACACTGAAGCTTTCTTT. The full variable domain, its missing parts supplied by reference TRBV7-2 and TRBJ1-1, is GAGVSQSPSNKVTEKGKDVELRCDPISGHTALYWYRQSLGQGLEFLIYFQGNSAPDKSGLPSDRFSAERTGGSVSTLTIQRTQQEDSAVYLCASSLPDRLNTEAFFGQGTRLTVV.

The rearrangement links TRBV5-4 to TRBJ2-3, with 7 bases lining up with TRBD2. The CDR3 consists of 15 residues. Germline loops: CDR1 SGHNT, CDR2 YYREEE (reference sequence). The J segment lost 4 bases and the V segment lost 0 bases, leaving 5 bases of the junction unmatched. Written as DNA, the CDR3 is TGTGCCAGCAGCTTGGGTGGGAGGGGTGCAGATACGCAGTATTTT. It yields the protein CASSLGGRGADTQYF.

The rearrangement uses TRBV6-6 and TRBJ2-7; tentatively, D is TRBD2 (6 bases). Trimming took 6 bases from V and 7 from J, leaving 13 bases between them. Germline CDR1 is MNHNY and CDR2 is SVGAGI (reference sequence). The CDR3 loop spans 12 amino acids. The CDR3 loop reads CASRLNGGEQYF. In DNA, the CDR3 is TGTGCCAGCAGATTAAACGGGGGAGAGCAGTACTTC.

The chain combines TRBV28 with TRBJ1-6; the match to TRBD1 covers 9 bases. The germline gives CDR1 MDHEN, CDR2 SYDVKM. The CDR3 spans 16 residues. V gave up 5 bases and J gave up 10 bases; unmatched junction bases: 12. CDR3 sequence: CASSRGGTGYGSPLHF. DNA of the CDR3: TGTGCCAGCAGTCGGGGCGGGACAGGGTATGGGTCACCCCTCCACTTT.

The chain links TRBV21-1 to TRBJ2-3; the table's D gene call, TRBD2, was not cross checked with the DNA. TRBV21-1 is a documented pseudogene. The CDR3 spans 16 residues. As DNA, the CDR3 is TGTGCCAGCAGCAAAGCACTAGCGGCAAGCACAGATACGCAGTATTTT. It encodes CASSKALAASTDTQYF.

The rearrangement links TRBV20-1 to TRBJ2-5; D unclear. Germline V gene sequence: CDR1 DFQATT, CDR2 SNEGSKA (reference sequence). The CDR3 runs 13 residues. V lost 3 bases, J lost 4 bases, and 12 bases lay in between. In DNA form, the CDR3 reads TGCAGTGCTAGTACACGCTCTCGAGAGACCCAGTACTTC. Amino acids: CSASTRSRETQYF.